This T cell receptor beta chain was documented in a study of cytomegalovirus exposure and HLA in healthy donors. Amplification used 60 Vbeta primers and 13 Jbeta primers. Clones were read by immunoSEQ multiplex PCR, and TCRdb kept only the in-frame ones, dropping some. The sample records over 100,000 clones, about 70% being singletons. This CDR3 has 16 amino acids. Looked up from germline, CDR1 is ENHRY and CDR2 is SYGVKD. V dropped 3 bases and J dropped 0 bases, with 14 bases sitting between them. Study results and limitations: A few V segments could not be told apart, such as TRBV6-2 and TRBV6-3, and were left out. Among immune exposure information, only CMV serostatus was available.

On this clone itself: Its antigen is unknown.

Sequenced material: PBMCs. The sequence derives from a woman aged 25 to 39 in good health and CMV-seronegative. This chain uses TRBV10-3 with TRBJ1-1; D gene uncertain. DNA for the CDR3: TGTGCCATCAGTGATCGATACCCGACTGTGAACACTGAAGCTTTCTTT. This gives the protein CAISDRYPTVNTEAFF.